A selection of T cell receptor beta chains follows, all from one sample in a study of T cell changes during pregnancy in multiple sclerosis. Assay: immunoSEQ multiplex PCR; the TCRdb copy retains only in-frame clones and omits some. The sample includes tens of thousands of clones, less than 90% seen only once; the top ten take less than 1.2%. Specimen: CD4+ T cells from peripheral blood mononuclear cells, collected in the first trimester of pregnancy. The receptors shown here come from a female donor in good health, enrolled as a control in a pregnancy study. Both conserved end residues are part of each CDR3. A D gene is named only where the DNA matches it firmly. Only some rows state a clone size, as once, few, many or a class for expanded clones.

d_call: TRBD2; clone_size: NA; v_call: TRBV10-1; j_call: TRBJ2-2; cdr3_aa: CASSELAGRTGELFF; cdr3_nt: TGCGCCAGCAGTGAATTAGCGGGACGGACCGGGGAGCTGTTTTTT
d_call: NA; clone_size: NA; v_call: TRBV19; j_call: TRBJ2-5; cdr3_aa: CASSIGGPQETQYF; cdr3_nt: TGTGCCAGTAGTATAGGGGGGCCCCAAGAGACCCAGTACTTC
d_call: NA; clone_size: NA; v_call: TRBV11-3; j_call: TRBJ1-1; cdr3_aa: CASSPGAAWGTEAFF; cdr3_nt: TGTGCCAGCAGCCCTGGGGCGGCGTGGGGCACTGAAGCTTTCTTT
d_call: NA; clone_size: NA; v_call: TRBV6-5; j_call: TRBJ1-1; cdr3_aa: CASSYSRRVDTEAFF; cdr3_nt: TGTGCCAGCAGTTACTCGCGGCGGGTAGACACTGAAGCTTTCTTT
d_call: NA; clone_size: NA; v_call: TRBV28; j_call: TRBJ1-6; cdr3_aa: CASRPDSNNSPLHF; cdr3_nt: TGTGCCAGCAGGCCCGACAGCAATAATTCACCCCTCCACTTT
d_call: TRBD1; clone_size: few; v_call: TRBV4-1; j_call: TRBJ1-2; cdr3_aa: CASSQVYPGTGEGYTF; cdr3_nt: TGCGCCAGCAGCCAAGTATACCCTGGGACAGGAGAAGGCTACACCTTC
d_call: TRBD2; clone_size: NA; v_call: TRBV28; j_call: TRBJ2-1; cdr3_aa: CASSLLRLRREAPSSYNEQFF; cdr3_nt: TGTGCCAGCAGTTTATTAAGGCTACGGCGGGAGGCCCCGAGCTCCTACAATGAGCAGTTCTTC
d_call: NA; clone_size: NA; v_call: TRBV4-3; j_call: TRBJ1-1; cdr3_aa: CASSQTLNTEAFF; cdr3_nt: TGCGCCAGCAGCCAAACATTGAACACTGAAGCTTTCTTT
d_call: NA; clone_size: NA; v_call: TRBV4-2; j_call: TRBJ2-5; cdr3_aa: CASSHRQAQETQYF; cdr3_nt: TGTGCCAGCAGCCACAGACAGGCGCAAGAGACCCAGTACTTC
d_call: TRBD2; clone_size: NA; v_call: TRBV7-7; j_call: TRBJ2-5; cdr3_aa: CASSLDGRRETQYF; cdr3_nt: TGTGCTAGCAGCTTAGACGGGAGGCGAGAGACCCAGTACTTC
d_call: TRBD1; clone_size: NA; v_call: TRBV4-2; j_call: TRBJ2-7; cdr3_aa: CASSQDRDRGSSSYEQYF; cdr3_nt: TGTGCCAGCAGCCAAGATCGGGACAGGGGATCGAGCTCCTACGAGCAGTACTTC
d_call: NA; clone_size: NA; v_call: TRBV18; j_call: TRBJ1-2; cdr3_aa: CASSPLDGVSGYTF; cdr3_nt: TGTGCCAGCTCACCCTTAGACGGGGTTTCTGGCTACACCTTC
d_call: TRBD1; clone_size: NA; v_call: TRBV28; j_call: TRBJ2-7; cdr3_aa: CASRPGTVMSYEQYF; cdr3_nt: TGTGCCAGCAGACCCGGGACAGTGATGTCCTACGAGCAGTACTTC
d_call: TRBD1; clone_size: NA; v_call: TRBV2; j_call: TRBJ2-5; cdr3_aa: CASNQDRGGETQYF; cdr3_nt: TGTGCCAGCAACCAGGACAGGGGTGGGGAGACCCAGTACTTC
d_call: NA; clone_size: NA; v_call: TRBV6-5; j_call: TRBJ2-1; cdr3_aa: CASSSTVFSYNEQFF; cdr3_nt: TGTGCCAGCAGTTCGACAGTCTTCTCCTACAATGAGCAGTTCTTC
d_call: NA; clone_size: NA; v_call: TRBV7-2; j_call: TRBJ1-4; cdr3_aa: CASAQATTNEKLFF; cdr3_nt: TGTGCCAGCGCCCAGGCGACAACTAATGAAAAACTGTTTTTT
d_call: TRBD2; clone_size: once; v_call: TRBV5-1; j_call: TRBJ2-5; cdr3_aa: CASSPGLAPQETQYF; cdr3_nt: TGCGCCAGCAGTCCGGGACTAGCGCCACAAGAGACCCAGTACTTC
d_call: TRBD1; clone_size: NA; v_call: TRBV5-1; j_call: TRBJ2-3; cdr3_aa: CASSLGQGGFTDTQYF; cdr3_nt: TGCGCCAGCAGCCTCGGACAGGGGGGCTTCACAGATACGCAGTATTTT
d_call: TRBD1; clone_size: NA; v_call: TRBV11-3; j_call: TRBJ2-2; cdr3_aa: CASAKGQGAGELFF; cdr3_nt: TGTGCCAGCGCTAAGGGACAGGGAGCCGGGGAGCTGTTTTTT
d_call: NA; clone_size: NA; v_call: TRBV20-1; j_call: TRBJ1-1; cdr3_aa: CSARAYTEAFF; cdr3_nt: TGCAGTGCGCGAGCTTACACTGAAGCTTTCTTT
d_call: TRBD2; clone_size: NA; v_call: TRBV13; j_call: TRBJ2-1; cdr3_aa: CASSLGLAGYNEQFF; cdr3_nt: TGTGCCAGCAGCTTAGGACTAGCGGGGTACAATGAGCAGTTCTTC
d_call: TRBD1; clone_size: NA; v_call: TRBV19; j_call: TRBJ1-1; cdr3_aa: CASSIFQGARNTEAFF; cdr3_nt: TGTGCCAGTAGTATATTTCAGGGGGCGAGGAACACTGAAGCTTTCTTT
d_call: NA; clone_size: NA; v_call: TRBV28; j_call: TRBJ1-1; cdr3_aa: CASSPLWGGNTEAFF; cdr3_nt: TGTGCCAGCAGCCCACTATGGGGGGGGAACACTGAAGCTTTCTTT
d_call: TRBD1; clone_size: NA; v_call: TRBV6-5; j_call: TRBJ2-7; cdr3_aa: CASSTGGRTYEQYF; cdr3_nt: TGTGCCAGCAGTACAGGGGGACGGACCTACGAGCAGTACTTC
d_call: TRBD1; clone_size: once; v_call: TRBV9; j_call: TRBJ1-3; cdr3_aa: CASSATGAGNTIYF; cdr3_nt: TGTGCCAGCAGCGCCACAGGGGCTGGAAACACCATATATTTT
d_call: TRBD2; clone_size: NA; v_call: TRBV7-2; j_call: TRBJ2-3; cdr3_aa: CASSLRTSGVSTDTQYF; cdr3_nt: TGTGCCAGCAGCTTAAGGACTAGCGGGGTTAGCACAGATACGCAGTATTTT
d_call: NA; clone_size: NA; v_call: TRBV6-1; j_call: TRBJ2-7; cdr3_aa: CASSEVGGSSYEQYF; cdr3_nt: TGTGCCAGCAGTGAAGTGGGAGGAAGCTCCTACGAGCAGTACTTC